This T cell receptor beta chain appears in the sequencing data of a study of graft-versus-host responses after intestinal transplantation. TCRdb keeps only in-frame clones here, not all; method: immunoSEQ multiplex PCR. The table has about 30,000 clones, 93% seen once. The CDR3 runs to 13 residues. Per germline, CDR1 MDHEN and CDR2 SYDVKM. Between the trimmed V and J ends, which lost 7 bases and 4 bases, there was a span of 10 bases. The rearrangement joins TRBV28 to TRBJ2-2; D is possibly TRBD1 (5 bases). The input for sequencing was PBMCs, taken 66 days after intestinal transplant. This sequence originates from a human patient who received an intestinal transplant, so some T cells may come from the graft donor. CDR3 DNA sequence: TGTGCCAGCAAGCAGGGCGGCACCGGGGAGCTGTTTTTT. Protein: CASKQGGTGELFF.